The 12 T cell receptor beta chains below were found in one sample sequenced in a study of sequential checkpoint blockade in melanoma. Regarding treatment: randomized to nivolumab then ipilimumab (arm A) or the reverse (arm B). Sequencing used immunoSEQ multiplex PCR; TCRdb keeps in-frame clones, though not all of them. The sample lists 25,000 to 35,000 clones, under 85% seen once, with approximately 16% in the top ten. The sequencing used CD8+ T cells sorted from blood (inferred from file names), collected from a patient given nivolumab and ipilimumab in sequence. All receptors derive from a human donor with melanoma.

The chain combines TRBV19 with TRBJ2-7; D is ambiguous. This CDR3 is 14 amino acids long. V shed 1 base and J shed 2 bases, with 9 bases lying between them. Germline lookup yields CDR1 LNHDA and CDR2 SQIVND (reference sequence). In DNA form, the CDR3 reads TGTGCCAGTAGTATAGGTGGGCAAGCCTACGAGCAGTACTTC. Protein: CASSIGGQAYEQYF.

The V gene is TRBV27, the J gene TRBJ2-7; a weak D match, TRBD2 (6 bases). Germline V gene data show CDR1 as MNHEY and CDR2 as SMNVEV (reference sequence). The CDR3 totals 13 residues. Trimming stripped 6 bases from V and 0 bases from J, with 9 bases between. The CDR3: CASSLGLSYEQYF. CDR3 coding DNA: TGTGCCAGCAGCCTGGGACTCTCCTACGAGCAGTACTTC.

The V and J genes are TRBV4-2 and TRBJ2-1; TRBD2 might be the D (5 bases). Trimming cost V 1 base and J 0 bases, with 10 bases left between them. Germline CDR1 LGHNA, CDR2 YNFKEQ. The CDR3 sequence is 16 residues long. Written as DNA, the CDR3 is TGTGCCAGCAGCCAAGGTGGCGGAGGCTCCTACAATGAGCAGTTCTTC. Translating it yields CASSQGGGGSYNEQFF.

The sample holds one count of this clone. The J gene is TRBJ1-5, the V gene TRBV10-3, with D tentatively TRBD1 (5 bases). V lost 8 bases to trimming and J lost 2 bases, with 13 bases between them. This CDR3 comprises 14 residues. Germline CDR1 is ENHRY and CDR2 is SYGVKD. Written as DNA, the CDR3 is TGTGCCATCTCCGCGGGGGAGGGCAATCAGCCCCAGCATTTT. It yields the protein CAISAGEGNQPQHF.

This clone was found once. The V call is TRBV6-1, the J call TRBJ1-2, with 9 bases that match TRBD1. This CDR3 has 15 amino acids. V dropped 2 bases and J dropped 4; count of bases not matched to a gene: 5. The germline gives CDR1 MNHNS, CDR2 SASEGT. This CDR3 reads CASSERTGESYGYTF. Written as DNA, the CDR3 is TGTGCCAGCAGTGAACGGACAGGGGAAAGCTATGGCTACACCTTC.

V usage is TRBV2 and J usage is TRBJ2-3; 7 bases match TRBD2. The V segment lost 4 bases and the J segment 2 bases; nucleotides outside the gene matches: 6. The CDR3 sequence is 15 residues long. Germline V gene lookup returns CDR1 SNHLY and CDR2 FYNNEI. The CDR3 DNA reads as TGTGCCAGCAGTGTGGGACTACTACACACAGATACGCAGTATTTT. It yields the protein CASSVGLLHTDTQYF.

This clone was observed a single time. This chain connects TRBV7-9 to TRBJ2-3, with 7 bases aligning to TRBD2. Germline assignment: CDR1 SEHNR and CDR2 FQNEAQ (reference sequence). This CDR3 comprises 13 residues. Unmatched junction bases numbered 1, after V lost 4 bases and J lost 3 bases. The CDR3 loop reads CASSWGGTDTQYF. The CDR3 bases are TGTGCCAGCAGCTGGGGGGGTACAGATACGCAGTATTTT.

The chain recombines TRBV9 with TRBJ1-1; 10 nucleotides line up with TRBD1. The CDR3 runs 15 residues. From germline, CDR1 is SGDLS and CDR2 YYNGEE. V lost 3 bases to trimming and J lost 8 bases; unmatched junction nucleotides: 10. The CDR3 sequence is CASSARLQDRGEAFF. Written as DNA, the CDR3 is TGTGCCAGCAGCGCTCGGTTACAGGACAGGGGGGAAGCTTTCTTT.

The rearrangement joins TRBV28 to TRBJ1-2; D is possibly TRBD1 (5 bases). Trimming removed 1 base at V and 6 bases at J, with 15 bases between. CDR1 and CDR2 (germline): MDHEN, SYDVKM. This CDR3 region has 15 residues. CDR3 loop: CASSLSFGTADGYTF. The CDR3 DNA is TGTGCCAGCAGTTTATCATTCGGGACTGCTGATGGCTACACCTTC.

The chain is built from TRBV2 and TRBJ1-4, with a possible D match to TRBD1 (5 bases). The V end lost 9 bases, the J end lost 6 bases, and 20 bases lay between the germline ends. The CDR3 sequence is 15 residues long. Germline CDR1 reads SNHLY; CDR2 reads FYNNEI. CDR3 sequence reads: CASGDRRWGDEKLFF. In DNA form, the CDR3 reads TGTGCCAGTGGAGATAGGCGTTGGGGCGATGAAAAACTGTTTTTT.

V is TRBV5-6 and J is TRBJ1-1, with 9 bases fitting TRBD1. J gave up 0 bases and V 3 bases, and 3 bases lay outside the gene matches. The CDR3 covers 15 residues. In germline, CDR1 is SGHDT, CDR2 YYEEEE. This chain's CDR3 is CASSYDRGVNTEAFF. The DNA for the CDR3 is TGTGCCAGCAGCTATGACAGGGGGGTGAACACTGAAGCTTTCTTT.

The chain employs TRBV11-2 and TRBJ2-5; D remains unclear. The last part of the DNA fits TRBJ2-7 better; the J call may be wrong. The length of the CDR3 is 15 residues. Germline lookup yields CDR1 SGHAT and CDR2 FQNNGV. CDR3 DNA sequence: TGTGCCAGCAGCTTAGCGGAGACTCACATCTACGAGCAGTACTTC. Translation: CASSLAETHIYEQYF.